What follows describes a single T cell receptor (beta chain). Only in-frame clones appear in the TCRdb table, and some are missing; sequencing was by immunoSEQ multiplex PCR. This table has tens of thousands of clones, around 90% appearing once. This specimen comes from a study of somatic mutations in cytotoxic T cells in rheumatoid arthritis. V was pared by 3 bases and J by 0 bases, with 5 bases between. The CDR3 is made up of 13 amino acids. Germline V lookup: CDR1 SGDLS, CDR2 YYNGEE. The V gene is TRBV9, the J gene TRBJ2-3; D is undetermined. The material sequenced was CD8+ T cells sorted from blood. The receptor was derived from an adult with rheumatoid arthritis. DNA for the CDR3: TGTGCCAGCAGCGGTACTAGCACAGATACGCAGTATTTT. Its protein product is CASSGTSTDTQYF.